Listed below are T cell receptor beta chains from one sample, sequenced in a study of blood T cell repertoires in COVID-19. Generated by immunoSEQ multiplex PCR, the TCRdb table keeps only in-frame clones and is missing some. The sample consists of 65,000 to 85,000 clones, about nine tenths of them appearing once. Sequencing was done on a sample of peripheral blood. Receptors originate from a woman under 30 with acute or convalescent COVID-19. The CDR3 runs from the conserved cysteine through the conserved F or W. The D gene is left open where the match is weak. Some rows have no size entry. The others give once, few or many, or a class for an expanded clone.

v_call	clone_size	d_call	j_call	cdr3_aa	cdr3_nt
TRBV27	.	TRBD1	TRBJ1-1	CASSFGQGSEAFF	TGTGCCAGCAGTTTCGGACAGGGTTCTGAAGCTTTCTTT
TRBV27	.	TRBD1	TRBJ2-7	CASRPGQTNYEQYF	TGTGCCAGCAGGCCGGGACAGACTAACTACGAGCAGTACTTC
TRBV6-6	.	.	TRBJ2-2	CASGLAEVDTGELFF	TGTGCCAGCGGCTTAGCGGAGGTAGACACCGGGGAGCTGTTTTTT
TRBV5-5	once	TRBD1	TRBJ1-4	CASSLTGTVGEKLFF	TGTGCCAGCAGCCTTACCGGGACAGTCGGCGAAAAACTGTTTTTT
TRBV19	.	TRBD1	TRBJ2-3	CASSPDQTGGATDTQYF	TGTGCCAGTAGTCCAGATCAGACAGGGGGCGCCACAGATACGCAGTATTTT
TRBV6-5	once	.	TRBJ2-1	CASALQGGDNEQFF	TGTGCCAGCGCTTTACAGGGAGGGGACAATGAGCAGTTCTTC
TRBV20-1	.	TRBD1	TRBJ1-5	CSASSPRRGFSRGQPQHF	TGCAGTGCTAGTAGTCCGCGCAGGGGGTTTAGTAGAGGTCAGCCCCAGCATTTT
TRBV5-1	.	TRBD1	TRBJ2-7	CASSSRQGSYEQYF	TGCGCCAGCAGCTCCCGACAGGGATCCTACGAGCAGTACTTC
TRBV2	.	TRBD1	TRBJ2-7	CASTDPGQGSSYEQYF	TGTGCCAGCACCGACCCGGGACAGGGGAGCTCCTACGAGCAGTACTTC
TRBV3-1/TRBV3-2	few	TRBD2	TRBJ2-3	CASSQTRTSSILTDTQYF	TGTGCCAGCAGCCAAACGAGGACTAGTTCCATTTTGACAGATACGCAGTATTTT
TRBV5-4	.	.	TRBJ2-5	CASSLDGQKPLETQYF	TGTGCCAGCAGCTTGGACGGACAGAAACCTTTAGAGACCCAGTACTTC
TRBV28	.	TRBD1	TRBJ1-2	CAADRGNYGYTF	TGTGCCGCCGACAGGGGAAACTATGGCTACACCTTC
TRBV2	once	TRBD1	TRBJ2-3	CASRTLPGQGADTQYF	TGTGCCAGCAGGACTCTCCCGGGACAGGGGGCAGATACGCAGTATTTT
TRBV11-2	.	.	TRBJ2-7	CASSLNSFRAGLGEQYF	TGTGCCAGCAGCTTAAATTCGTTCCGGGCGGGTCTGGGCGAGCAGTACTTC
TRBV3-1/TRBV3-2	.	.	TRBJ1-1	CASSRLRAGNTEAFF	TGTGCCAGCAGCCGCCTGAGAGCAGGGAACACTGAAGCTTTCTTT
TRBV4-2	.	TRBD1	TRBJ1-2	CASSSDRVDGYTF	TGTGCCAGCAGCTCGGACAGGGTGGATGGCTACACCTTC
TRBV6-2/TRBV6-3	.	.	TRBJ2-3	CASSYGQGSRNTDTQYF	TGTGCCAGCAGTTACGGCCAGGGGTCGAGGAACACAGATACGCAGTATTTT
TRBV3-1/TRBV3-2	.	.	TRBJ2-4	CASSQGQESIQYF	TGTGCCAGCAGCCAAGGACAGGAATCCATTCAGTACTTC
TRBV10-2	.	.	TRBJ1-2	CASSDNRGYTF	TGCGCCAGCAGTGACAACCGGGGCTACACCTTC
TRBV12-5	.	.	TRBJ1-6	CASGLVLGQGNSPLHF	TGTGCTAGTGGTTTGGTCCTAGGGCAGGGTAATTCACCCCTCCACTTT
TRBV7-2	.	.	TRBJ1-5	CASSLGWQGGRQPQHF	TGTGCCAGCAGCTTAGGCTGGCAGGGAGGTCGTCAGCCCCAGCATTTT
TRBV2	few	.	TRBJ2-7	CASSEQGQGYEQYF	TGTGCCAGCAGTGAACAGGGGCAGGGCTACGAGCAGTACTTC
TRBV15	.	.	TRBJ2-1	CATSRGPLSGPYNEQFF	TGTGCCACCAGCAGAGGCCCCTTGAGCGGCCCCTACAATGAGCAGTTCTTC
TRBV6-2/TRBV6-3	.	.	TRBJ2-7	CASSYGGSYEQYF	TGTGCCAGCAGTTACGGCGGCTCCTACGAGCAGTACTTC
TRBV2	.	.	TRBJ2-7	CASSLTALANEQYF	TGTGCCAGCAGTTTAACCGCCCTAGCTAACGAGCAGTACTTC
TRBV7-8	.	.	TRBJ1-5	CASSLDRGSITYQPQHF	TGTGCCAGCAGCTTAGATCGGGGGTCCATTACCTATCAGCCCCAGCATTTT
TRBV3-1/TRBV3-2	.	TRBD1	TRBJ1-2	CASSQEDGGQGIRGYTF	TGTGCCAGCAGCCAAGAAGATGGGGGACAGGGGATTCGGGGCTACACCTTC
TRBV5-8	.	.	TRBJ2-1	CASNPGNTLYNEQFF	TGTGCCAGCAATCCCGGGAATACCCTCTACAATGAGCAGTTCTTC
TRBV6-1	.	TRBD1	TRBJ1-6	CASSEEVRGLNSPLHF	TGTGCCAGCAGTGAAGAGGTCAGGGGGCTAAATTCACCCCTCCACTTT
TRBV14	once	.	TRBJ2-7	CASSRSNEQYF	TGTGCCAGCAGCCGCTCTAACGAGCAGTACTTC
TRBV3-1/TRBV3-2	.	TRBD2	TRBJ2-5	CASSQDGGYGQTQYF	TGTGCCAGCAGCCAAGACGGGGGGTACGGGCAGACCCAGTACTTC
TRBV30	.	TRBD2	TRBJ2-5	CAWSSGTSGGNQETQYF	TGTGCCTGGAGTTCCGGGACTAGCGGAGGAAACCAAGAGACCCAGTACTTC
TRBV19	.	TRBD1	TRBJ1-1	CASSPSGQVNTEAFF	TGTGCCAGTAGTCCCTCGGGACAGGTGAACACTGAAGCTTTCTTT
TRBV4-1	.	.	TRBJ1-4	CASSQQGLTNEKLFF	TGCGCCAGCAGCCAGCAGGGACTAACTAATGAAAAACTGTTTTTT
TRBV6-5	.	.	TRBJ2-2	CASSTPSSDGELFF	TGTGCCAGCAGTACCCCCTCTAGCGACGGGGAGCTGTTTTTT
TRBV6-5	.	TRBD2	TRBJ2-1	CASRARLAGDVEQFF	TGTGCCAGCAGGGCTAGACTAGCGGGAGACGTTGAGCAGTTCTTC